This TCR beta chain stems from a study of Tregs in tolerant kidney transplant recipients. Clones were read by immunoSEQ multiplex PCR, and TCRdb kept only the in-frame ones, dropping some. This sample has just under 65,000 clones, with about 98% found just once. Turning to this clone: Its antigen is unidentified.

General study findings and limits: This study did not directly address biological reproducibility. Validation in larger populations is needed because few patients were studied.

V trimming: 5 bases; J trimming: 2 bases; junction bases outside the gene matches: 6. This CDR3 contains 15 residues. Germline lookup yields CDR1 PRHDT and CDR2 FYEKMQ (reference sequence). V is TRBV13 and J is TRBJ2-1; 7 bases are a match to TRBD1. The sample in question was Tregs from blood, obtained before the transplant. This sequence originates from a human donor who received a combined kidney and bone marrow transplant. The CDR3 reads CASSPDRVTYNEQFF. DNA of the CDR3: TGTGCCAGCAGCCCCGACAGGGTAACCTACAATGAGCAGTTCTTC.